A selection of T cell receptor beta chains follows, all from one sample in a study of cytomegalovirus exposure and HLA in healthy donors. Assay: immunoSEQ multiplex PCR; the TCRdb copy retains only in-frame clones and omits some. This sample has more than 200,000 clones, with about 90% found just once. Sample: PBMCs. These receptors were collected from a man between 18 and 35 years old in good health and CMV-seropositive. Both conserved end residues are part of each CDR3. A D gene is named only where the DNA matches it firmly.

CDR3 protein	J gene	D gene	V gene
CASSRVGDTQYF	TRBJ2-3	.	TRBV5-1
CSVRLANEQFF	TRBJ2-1	TRBD2	TRBV29-1
CASSLSRGGGYYEQYF	TRBJ2-7	TRBD2	TRBV27
CASSLSSRETQYF	TRBJ2-5	.	TRBV7-7
CASSLARGANEKLFF	TRBJ1-4	.	TRBV7-6
CASSPSYEQYF	TRBJ2-7	.	TRBV7-2
CASSSRAGVVEQFF	TRBJ2-1	TRBD2	TRBV7-6
CASSFAGDHGYTF	TRBJ1-2	.	TRBV27
CASSLGQGKDGYTF	TRBJ1-2	TRBD1	TRBV5-1
CASSPRDRYQETQYF	TRBJ2-5	TRBD1	TRBV11-1
CASSMGGAGDHEQYF	TRBJ2-7	.	TRBV13
CASSLQGHNEKLFF	TRBJ1-4	.	TRBV5-4
CATGTSVYEQYF	TRBJ2-7	TRBD2	TRBV6-5
CASSLQPRETQYF	TRBJ2-5	.	TRBV18
CASSPFVDGELFF	TRBJ2-2	.	TRBV7-3
CSVTGINPNYGYTF	TRBJ1-2	.	TRBV29-1
CAWDRENTEAFF	TRBJ1-1	.	TRBV30
CASISGFTYEQYF	TRBJ2-7	.	TRBV6-5
CAWSLGSGNTIYF	TRBJ1-3	.	TRBV30
CASSLLGGAGYGYTF	TRBJ1-2	TRBD1	TRBV28
CASSLIRLAGGENIQYF	TRBJ2-4	TRBD2	TRBV7-8